Each of the 5 T cell receptor beta chains below was sequenced from the same sample in a study of shared clonotypes between healthy human individuals. Profiled with immunoSEQ multiplex PCR; TCRdb holds only in-frame clones, not every one. Of fewer than 600,000 clones listed, around 80% are singletons. The sequencing sample was made of PBMCs. These TCRs come from a woman in her forties in good health. Some clones in this sample may be carry-over from other donors' samples.

This clone was counted a single time. The rearrangement links TRBV10-3 to TRBJ2-5, with 12 bases that match TRBD2. The CDR3 runs to 16 residues. Per the germline V gene, CDR1 is ENHRY and CDR2 is SYGVKD. V shed 6 bases, J shed 5 bases, and the junction held 10 bases outside the gene matches. DNA of the CDR3: TGTGCCATCAGCGACCCCCGACTAGCGGGAGAGGAGACCCAGTACTTC. It codes for CAISDPRLAGEETQYF.

V usage is TRBV4-1 and J usage is TRBJ2-7, with D hard to call. CDR1 is MGHRA, CDR2 YSYEKL, per germline. V shed 4 bases and J shed 4 bases, with 11 bases lying between them. The CDR3 runs to 13 residues. The CDR3 sequence is CASSPLLRYEQYF. Written as DNA, the CDR3 is TGCGCCAGCAGCCCCCTTCTTCGGTACGAGCAGTACTTC.

This CDR3 reads CAWGDRVFDEQYF. The DNA of the CDR3 is TGTGCCTGGGGAGACAGGGTATTCGACGAGCAGTACTTC. V usage is TRBV30 and J usage is TRBJ2-5, with 7 positions matching TRBD1. The DNA end favors TRBJ2-7, so the J call may be wrong. Germline CDR1 GTSNPN, CDR2 SVGIG (reference sequence). The CDR3 sequence is 13 residues long.

The chain employs TRBV19 and TRBJ2-2, with D perhaps TRBD2 (6 bases). Trimming left V 3 bases short and J 7 bases short, with 24 bases between. The germline CDR1 and CDR2 sequences are LNHDA and SQIVND (reference sequence). The CDR3 extends over 18 amino acids. The CDR3 is CASSIALSGGVWGGELFF. The CDR3 coding sequence is TGTGCCAGTAGTATCGCCCTATCCGGAGGGGTTTGGGGCGGGGAGCTGTTTTTT.

The V gene is TRBV28, the J gene TRBJ1-2; D is undetermined. The V end lost 2 bases, the J end lost 5 bases, and 12 bases lay between the germline ends. Germline lookup yields CDR1 MDHEN and CDR2 SYDVKM. CDR3 length: 14 residues. CDR3: CASSLTVTVYGYTF. The CDR3 coding sequence is TGTGCCAGCAGTTTAACCGTTACAGTTTATGGCTACACCTTC.